This entry is about one T cell receptor beta chain. The data derive from a study of OX40 agonist ivuxolimab in advanced cancers. Using immunoSEQ multiplex PCR, the repertoire was profiled, and TCRdb retains in-frame clones only, with some absent. The sample records roughly 92,000 clones, around 90% being singletons. Germline-derived CDR1 and CDR2 are SNHLY and FYNNEI. This CDR3 is built from 14 residues. Trimming removed 6 bases from V and 4 bases from J; junction bases left unmatched: 6. Sequencing used CD4+ or CD8+ T cells sorted from blood, obtained in a trial of the OX40 agonist ivuxolimab. The TCR originated in an adult with an advanced solid tumor such as melanoma, head and neck, liver or kidney cancer. The chain uses TRBV2 and TRBJ2-7; 10 bases align to TRBD1. CDR3 in amino acids: CASRGGQGRYEQYF. CDR3 in DNA: TGTGCCAGCAGGGGGGGACAGGGGAGGTACGAGCAGTACTTC.